This T cell receptor (beta chain) was observed in a study of cytomegalovirus exposure and HLA in healthy donors. Primers: 60 Vbeta forward and 13 Jbeta reverse. As originally analysed: As a later analysis found, there were tens of millions of unique TCR beta chains, of which some 9.9 million were shared. The protocol was immunoSEQ multiplex PCR, while the TCRdb copy is restricted to in-frame clones and leaves out a portion. V and J calls and clone size are given by that table; D and trimming were obtained from the DNA. This table holds about 150,000 clones, more than 60% found once. The CDR3 has 14 residues. Germline CDR1 LGHNA, CDR2 YNFKEQ. V gave up 4 bases and J gave up 7 bases, with 16 bases separating them.

The chain joins TRBV4-2 to TRBJ1-1; D might be TRBD1 (5 bases). The specimen was PBMCs. The TCR originated in a man aged 40-55 years in good health and CMV-seropositive. In DNA form, the CDR3 reads TGTGCCAGCAGCCTAGGGACTGCCGCCAGTGAAGCTTTCTTT. It is translated as CASSLGTAASEAFF.